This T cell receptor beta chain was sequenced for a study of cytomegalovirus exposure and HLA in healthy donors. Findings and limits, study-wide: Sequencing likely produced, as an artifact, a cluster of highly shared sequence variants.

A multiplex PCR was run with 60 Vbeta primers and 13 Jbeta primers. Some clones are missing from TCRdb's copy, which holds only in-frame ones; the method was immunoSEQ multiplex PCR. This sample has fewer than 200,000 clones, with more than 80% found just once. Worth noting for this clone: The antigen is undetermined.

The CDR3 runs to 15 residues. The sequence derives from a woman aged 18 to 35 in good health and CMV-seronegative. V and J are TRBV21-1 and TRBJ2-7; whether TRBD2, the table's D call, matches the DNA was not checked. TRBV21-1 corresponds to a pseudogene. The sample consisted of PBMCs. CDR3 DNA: TGTGCCAGCAGCCAGTGGCCCGGGAGCGGTTTCGAGCAGTACTTC. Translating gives CASSQWPGSGFEQYF.